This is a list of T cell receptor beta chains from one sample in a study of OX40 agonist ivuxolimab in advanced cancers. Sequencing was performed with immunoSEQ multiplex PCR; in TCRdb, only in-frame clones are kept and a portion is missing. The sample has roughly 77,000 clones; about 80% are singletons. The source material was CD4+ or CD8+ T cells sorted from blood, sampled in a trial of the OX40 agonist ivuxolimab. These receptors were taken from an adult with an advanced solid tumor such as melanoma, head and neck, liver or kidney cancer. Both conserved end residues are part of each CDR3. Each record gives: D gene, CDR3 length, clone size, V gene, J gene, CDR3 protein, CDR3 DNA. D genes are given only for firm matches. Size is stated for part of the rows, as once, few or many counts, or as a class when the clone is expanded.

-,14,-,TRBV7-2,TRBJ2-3,CASSHTVSADTQYF,TGTGCCAGCAGCCACACAGTGAGCGCAGATACGCAGTATTTT
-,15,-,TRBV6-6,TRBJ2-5,CASSSRDRGQETQYF,TGTGCCAGCAGTTCCCGGGACCGAGGCCAAGAGACCCAGTACTTC
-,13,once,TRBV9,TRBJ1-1,CASSIQEYGEAFF,TGTGCCAGCAGCATACAGGAGTACGGTGAAGCTTTCTTT
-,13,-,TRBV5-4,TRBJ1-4,CASSRRDGEKLFF,TGTGCCAGCAGCCGCCGGGATGGGGAAAAACTGTTTTTT
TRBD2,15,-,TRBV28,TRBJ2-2,CASSLPGLGTGELFF,TGTGCCAGCAGCCTACCGGGACTAGGAACCGGGGAGCTGTTTTTT
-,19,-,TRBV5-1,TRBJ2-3,CASSRRRNVPSSSTDTQYF,TGCGCCAGCAGCCGCCGACGAAACGTACCTTCTTCTAGCACAGATACGCAGTATTTT
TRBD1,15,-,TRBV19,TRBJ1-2,CASSMGQLWRGGYTF,TGTGCCAGTAGTATGGGACAGCTGTGGCGCGGTGGCTACACCTTC
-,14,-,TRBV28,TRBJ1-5,CASRLGYSNQPQHF,TGTGCCAGCAGACTAGGATATAGCAATCAGCCCCAGCATTTT
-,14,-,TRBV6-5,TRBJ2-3,CASSYSRGGDTQYF,TGTGCCAGCAGTTACTCCCGGGGTGGGGATACGCAGTATTTT
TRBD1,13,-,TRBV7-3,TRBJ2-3,CASSLTRTGDQYF,TGTGCCAGCAGCTTAACCCGGACAGGGGATCAGTATTTT
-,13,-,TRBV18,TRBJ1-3,CASSPPTRNTIYF,TGTGCCAGCTCACCACCAACTAGGAACACCATATATTTT
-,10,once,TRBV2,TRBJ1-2,CAWDGNGYTF,TGTGCGTGGGATGGAAATGGCTACACCTTC
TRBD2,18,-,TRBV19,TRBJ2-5,CASSIVALAGGGEETQYF,TGTGCCAGTAGTATAGTTGCACTAGCGGGAGGTGGGGAAGAGACCCAGTACTTC
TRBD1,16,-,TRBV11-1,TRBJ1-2,CASSVSSPGQGYGYTF,TGTGCCAGCAGCGTGTCCTCTCCGGGACAGGGTTATGGCTACACCTTC
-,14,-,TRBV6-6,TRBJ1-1,CASSYVGGRTEAFF,TGTGCCAGCAGTTACGTGGGGGGACGGACTGAAGCTTTCTTT
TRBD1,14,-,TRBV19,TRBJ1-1,CASSPGQGATEAFF,TGTGCCAGTAGTCCCGGACAGGGAGCCACTGAAGCTTTCTTT
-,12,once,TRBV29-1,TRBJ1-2,CSVGQGPYGYTF,TGCAGCGTCGGGCAGGGACCCTATGGCTACACCTTC
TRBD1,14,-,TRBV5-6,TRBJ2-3,CASSFTSGGDTQYF,TGTGCCAGCAGCTTTACATCAGGGGGAGATACGCAGTATTTT
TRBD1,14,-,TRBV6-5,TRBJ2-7,CASRGTGFSYEQYF,TGTGCCAGCCGCGGGACAGGGTTTTCGTACGAGCAGTACTTC
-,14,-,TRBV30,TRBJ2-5,CAWSVLLSQETQYF,TGTGCCTGGAGTGTACTCTTGTCCCAAGAGACCCAGTACTTC
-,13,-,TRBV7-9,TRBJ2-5,CASRQEMDETQYF,TGTGCCAGCAGACAAGAAATGGACGAGACCCAGTACTTC
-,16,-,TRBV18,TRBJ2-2,CASSPRLPANTGELFF,TGTGCCAGCTCACCACGGCTGCCTGCGAACACCGGGGAGCTGTTTTTT
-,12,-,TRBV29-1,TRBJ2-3,CSVVVGTDTQYF,TGCAGCGTTGTGGTGGGCACAGATACGCAGTATTTT
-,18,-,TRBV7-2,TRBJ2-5,CASSLVAGGVGGQETQYF,TGTGCCAGCAGCTTAGTTGCTGGTGGGGTGGGGGGACAAGAGACCCAGTACTTC
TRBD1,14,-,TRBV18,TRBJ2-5,CASSPTGQGETQYF,TGTGCCAGCTCACCAACGGGACAGGGGGAGACCCAGTACTTC
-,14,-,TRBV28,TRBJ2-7,CASSLRRGSYEQYF,TGTGCCAGCAGTCTAAGACGGGGCTCCTACGAGCAGTACTTC
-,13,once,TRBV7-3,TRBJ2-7,CASSLSGTLEQYF,TGTGCCAGCAGCCTTAGCGGCACCCTCGAGCAGTACTTC
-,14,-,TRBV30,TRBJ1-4,CAWSFGRANEKLFF,TGTGCCTGGAGTTTCGGACGAGCCAATGAAAAACTGTTTTTT
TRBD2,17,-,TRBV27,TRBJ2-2,CASKSLAGKLGTGELFF,TGTGCCAGCAAAAGTCTAGCGGGAAAACTTGGAACCGGGGAGCTGTTTTTT